A single TCR beta chain is shown here with its context. Its antigen remains unidentified. Base qualities were left out, and no much larger clone turns up one base away. From the germline V gene, CDR1 is LGHNA and CDR2 is YSLEER. Compared with germline, V lacks 1 base and J lacks 8 bases; bases without a gene match: 11. From cysteine to phenylalanine, the CDR3 is 18 amino acids long. Only the CDR3 portion is preserved as DNA: 54 bases, with reading frame beginning at the first base. This sample is drawn from a study of blood T cell repertoires in COVID-19 (dated by TCRdb to the early 2020s). The study in broad terms: Collaborator samples came from the United States, Italy and Spain and covered acute and convalescent phases of COVID-19. Where available, HLA class I and class II types were obtained from metadata supplied by the sample provider rather than from assay-based typing. A de-identified subject ID, COVID-19 status, age in years and sex were almost always included in the sample metadata. The repertoires were made available in a free public database intended to serve as a resource for research on the immune response to SARS-CoV-2. The prospective study material was composed of cDNA or gDNA derived from T cells, B-cell-depleted T cells, or PBMCs. Samples were obtained from the ongoing ImmuneRACE study (first 160 participants) and from over a thousand subjects provided by 6 global collaborators. Subjects who had been exposed to COVID-19, were actively infected with it, or had recovered from it provided the deeply sampled blood TCRbeta repertoires that made up the dataset. Results and caveats for the whole study, not just this receptor: Clinical and demographic metadata were provided uncurated, with the amount varying by source and participant.

The collaborating institutions used their own protocols to collect whole blood in K2EDTA tubes. For TCRbeta analysis, collaborators shipped samples in one of three forms: frozen whole blood, isolated PBMCs, or DNA extracted from either of those sample types. TCRbeta CDR3 regions were amplified from genomic DNA by means of the immunoSEQ Assay, a bias-controlled multiplex PCR. Per the authors' processing: The number of nucleated cells in each sample was estimated from the amplification of reference gene primers within the assay. Sequence reads were collapsed and filtered to measure the absolute abundance of every unique TCRbeta CDR3 rearrangement. Productive Simpson clonality was computed per sample as the square root of Simpson's diversity index over productive rearrangements. Entries here come from immuneACCESS through TCRdb and include only in-frame sequences with V and J called. Some clones fail to appear in such tables; in the studies checked, an unresolved V gene covers under half of the shortfall, and the cause of the remainder is unknown. The D gene and trimming were derived from the DNA, and the V and J assignments and clone size from that table. This sample has about 250,000 clones in its table, and around nine tenths of those were observed once. The top ten constitute about 3% of the sample.

The source material was peripheral blood. The sequence is built from TRBV4-3 and TRBJ1-6, and TRBD1 aligns with 10 junction nucleotides. This receptor was identified in a man aged 18 to 29 with active or convalescent COVID-19. In nucleotides, the sequence is TGCGCCAGCAGCCAAGGCGCCTCCGGGACAGGGGTCTATTCACCCCTCCACTTT. Its protein reads: CASSQGASGTGVYSPLHF.